One and the same sample provided the 22 T cell receptor beta chains below, sequenced in a study of blood T cell dynamics during melanoma immunotherapy. The time point was: pre-treatment baseline. The repertoire was sequenced with immunoSEQ multiplex PCR; TCRdb's copy has only in-frame clones and lacks some. This repertoire shows some 5,600 clones, 88% found once; its top ten account for around 1.9%. The source was blood, collected from a patient treated with checkpoint blockade. The receptors stem from a human donor with melanoma.

The rearrangement links TRBV7-2 to TRBJ1-2; unclear D gene. Trimming took 1 base from V and 5 from J, leaving 11 bases between them. The CDR3 sequence is 14 residues long. Germline-derived CDR1 and CDR2 are SGHTA and FQGNSA. In DNA form, the CDR3 reads TGTGCCAGCAGCTTAGTCAATTTGCCTTATGGCTACACCTTC. Its protein product is CASSLVNLPYGYTF. The full variable domain, completed using reference TRBV7-2 and TRBJ1-2, is GAGVSQSPSNKVTEKGKDVELRCDPISGHTALYWYRQSLGQGLEFLIYFQGNSAPDKSGLPSDRFSAERTGGSVSTLTIQRTQQEDSAVYLCASSLVNLPYGYTFGSGTRLTVV.

The chain links TRBV5-1 to TRBJ1-1, with a tentative D call TRBD1 (5 bases). Germline V CDR1 and CDR2: SGHRS, YFSETQ. The V gene lost 4 bases and the J gene lost 1 base, with 8 bases spanning the gap. The CDR3 consists of 13 residues. This CDR3 is CASSGDGNTEAFF. CDR3 bases: TGCGCCAGCAGCGGGGACGGGAACACTGAAGCTTTCTTT.

This chain connects TRBV7-9 to TRBJ2-5; the match to TRBD1 covers 8 bases. CDR3 length: 15 residues. Germline loops: CDR1 SEHNR, CDR2 FQNEAQ (reference sequence). Trimming cost V 5 bases and J 5 bases; bases outside gene matches: 10. The CDR3 loop reads CASSPRTGSAETQYF. In DNA form, the CDR3 reads TGTGCCAGCAGCCCGAGGACAGGGTCAGCCGAGACCCAGTACTTC.

The chain links TRBV6-4 to TRBJ2-3; 7 bases fit TRBD2. This CDR3 is built from 16 residues. The junction had 8 bases not matched to a gene; V was cut back by 3 bases and J by 2 bases. CDR1 and CDR2 from the germline V gene are MRHNA and SNTAGT. In DNA, the CDR3 is TGTGCCAGCAGTGAAGGGGAGGGACTCTCCACAGATACGCAGTATTTT. Protein product: CASSEGEGLSTDTQYF.

This sequence joins TRBV4-1 and TRBJ1-3; D remains unclear. Trimming stripped 2 bases from V and 1 base from J, with 24 bases between. CDR3 length equals 20 residues. The germline CDR1 and CDR2 sequences are MGHRA and YSYEKL. The CDR3 spells CASSQLLGGGSVLSGNTIYF. In DNA form, the CDR3 reads TGCGCCAGCAGCCAACTCCTGGGAGGTGGCAGCGTCCTTTCTGGAAACACCATATATTTT.

This rearrangement joins TRBV18 to TRBJ2-5; D ambiguous. This CDR3 comprises 12 residues. V lost 9 bases and J lost 5, with 13 bases in between. Germline V gene sequence: CDR1 KGHSH, CDR2 LQKENI. The CDR3 here is CASAVGLETQYF. For the CDR3, the DNA is TGTGCCAGTGCGGTTGGTTTGGAGACCCAGTACTTC.

The V gene is TRBV7-9, the J gene TRBJ1-2, with 9 bases matching TRBD1. The CDR3 is 14 amino acids. J gave up 2 bases and V 5 bases, and 3 bases lay outside the gene matches. Looked up from germline, CDR1 is SEHNR and CDR2 is FQNEAQ (reference sequence). The CDR3 DNA reads TGTGCCAGCAGCCTCGGACAGGGGAACTATGGCTACACCTTC. It is translated as CASSLGQGNYGYTF.

The chain carries TRBV19 and TRBJ2-2; D could derive from TRBD1 or TRBD2 (6 bases each). Germline V gene sequence: CDR1 LNHDA, CDR2 SQIVND (reference sequence). The CDR3 extends over 15 amino acids. The germline V and J ends were trimmed by 5 bases and 3 bases, with 13 bases remaining between them. The CDR3 DNA follows: TGTGCCAGTAGTGCGTTAGGGGGGCACACCGGGGAGCTGTTTTTT. It codes for CASSALGGHTGELFF.

The chain links TRBV9 to TRBJ1-3; D possibly corresponds to TRBD1 (6 bases). Looked up from germline, CDR1 is SGDLS and CDR2 is YYNGEE. The V end was cut by 5 bases, the J end by 1 base, with 10 bases between. CDR3 size: 14 residues. The CDR3: CASRATGSGNTIYF. CDR3 coding DNA: TGTGCCAGCAGGGCTACAGGGTCTGGAAACACCATATATTTT.

V is TRBV4-2 and J is TRBJ1-1; 9 bases are shared with TRBD1. The CDR3 length is 14 residues. V shed 4 bases, J shed 3 bases, and the junction held 3 bases outside the gene matches. Per germline, CDR1 LGHNA and CDR2 YNFKEQ. This CDR3 reads CASSPDRGYTEAFF. The CDR3 DNA reads as TGTGCCAGCAGCCCTGACAGGGGGTACACTGAAGCTTTCTTT.

V and J are TRBV10-3 and TRBJ1-1; D unclear. Germline V gene data show CDR1 as ENHRY and CDR2 as SYGVKD. The CDR3 is 15 residues long. V shed 3 bases and J shed 0 bases, with 11 bases lying between them. The CDR3: CAISERSGMNTEAFF. CDR3 nucleotide sequence: TGTGCCATCAGTGAACGTAGTGGGATGAACACTGAAGCTTTCTTT.

The J gene is TRBJ2-3, the V gene TRBV5-4, with a possible D match to TRBD2 (7 bases). V was cut by 1 base and J by 4 bases, with 16 bases left in between. The CDR3 is 16 residues long. Per germline, CDR1 SGHNT and CDR2 YYREEE (reference sequence). The CDR3 spells CASSLSVKGGADTQYF. The CDR3 coding sequence is TGTGCCAGCAGCTTGAGTGTGAAAGGGGGGGCAGATACGCAGTATTTT.

The chain has TRBV6-1 and TRBJ2-1; a weak D match, TRBD1 (6 bases). Looked up from germline, CDR1 is MNHNS and CDR2 is SASEGT. The CDR3 has 15 residues. Between the trimmed V and J ends, which lost 4 bases and 4 bases, there was a span of 14 bases. The CDR3 region is CASSGKGDGYNEQFF. DNA of the CDR3: TGTGCCAGCAGTGGAAAGGGGGACGGGTACAATGAGCAGTTCTTC.

The J gene is TRBJ1-6, the V gene TRBV10-3, with 8 positions matching TRBD1. V lost 10 bases, J lost 6 bases, and 11 bases stayed unmatched. The CDR3 consists of 15 residues. The germline V gene encodes CDR1 ENHRY and CDR2 SYGVKD. This CDR3 is CATSDRVESNSPLHF. The CDR3 DNA reads TGTGCCACCTCGGACAGGGTGGAAAGTAATTCACCCCTCCACTTT.

The chain recombines TRBV14 with TRBJ2-5; the D is unclear. Per germline, CDR1 SGHDN and CDR2 FVKESK. There are 12 residues in the CDR3. V lost 7 bases and J 7 bases, leaving 13 bases between the germline ends. CDR3 nucleotides: TGTGCCAGCACCCTAGGAAGTGGGACCCAGTACTTC. Translated, it gives CASTLGSGTQYF.

The chain carries TRBV2 and TRBJ1-2, with TRBD1 identical over 10 bases. This CDR3 region has 13 residues. CDR1 SNHLY and CDR2 FYNNEI come from the germline V gene. V trimming: 6 bases; J trimming: 5 bases; junction bases outside the gene matches: 3. CDR3 nucleotide sequence: TGTGCCAGCAGGGGACAGGGGATATATGGCTACACCTTC. Translation: CASRGQGIYGYTF.

The chain's CDR3 is CASSSPLGTEAFF. CDR3 DNA: TGTGCCAGCAGCTCACCCCTGGGAACTGAAGCTTTCTTT. The chain uses TRBV5-4 and TRBJ1-1; D gene uncertain. Between the trimmed V and J ends, which lost 3 bases and 5 bases, there was a span of 11 bases. The CDR3 length is 13 residues. In germline, CDR1 is SGHNT, CDR2 YYREEE (reference sequence).

The V and J genes are TRBV7-2 and TRBJ1-4; D might be TRBD1 (6 bases). Between the trimmed V and J ends, which lost 3 bases and 6 bases, there was a span of 11 bases. The CDR3 spans 14 residues. Germline values: CDR1 SGHTA, CDR2 FQGNSA. CDR3 residues: CASSLWGQDEKLFF. As DNA, the CDR3 is TGTGCCAGCAGCTTGTGGGGGCAGGATGAAAAACTGTTTTTT.

The chain carries TRBV6-5 and TRBJ2-4, with a weak D call TRBD1 (5 bases). The CDR3 totals 13 residues. Per germline, CDR1 MNHEY and CDR2 SVGAGI. V dropped 2 bases and J dropped 9 bases, with 11 bases sitting between them. In DNA, the CDR3 is TGTGCCAGCAGTTACGGGGCCACGGCCATTCAGTACTTC. Its translation: CASSYGATAIQYF.

This chain links TRBV7-8 with TRBJ1-5; D ambiguous. CDR3 length equals 15 residues. V gave up 4 bases and J gave up 0 bases, with 10 bases separating them. In germline, CDR1 is SGHVS, CDR2 FQNEAQ. CDR3 loop: CASSSQDGSNQPQHF. The CDR3 region has the DNA TGTGCCAGCAGCTCTCAGGACGGTAGCAATCAGCCCCAGCATTTT.

V usage is TRBV7-3 and J usage is TRBJ2-1, with D possibly being TRBD2 (6 bases). Germline lookup yields CDR1 SGHTA and CDR2 FQGTGA. The V end lost 4 bases, the J end lost 0 bases, and 10 bases lay between the germline ends. This CDR3 region has 15 residues. The CDR3 protein is CASSSSASSYNEQFF. CDR3 nucleotide sequence: TGTGCCAGCAGCTCTAGCGCCAGCTCCTACAATGAGCAGTTCTTC.

The V and J genes are TRBV5-6 and TRBJ2-4; D is undetermined. The CDR3 covers 16 residues. Trimming stripped 1 base from V and 1 base from J, with 12 bases between. Germline V gene data show CDR1 as SGHDT and CDR2 as YYEEEE. The CDR3 loop reads CASSLSVSLAKNIQYF. Here the CDR3 DNA reads TGTGCCAGCAGCTTGTCCGTCTCTCTCGCCAAAAACATTCAGTACTTC.